This T cell receptor beta chain was observed in a study of cytomegalovirus exposure and HLA in healthy donors. Primers for the PCR totalled 60 Vbeta and 13 Jbeta. Profiled with immunoSEQ multiplex PCR; TCRdb holds only in-frame clones, not every one. The profile covers around 180,000 clones, with roughly 83% appearing a single time and 1.2% taken by the ten largest. The V and J ends lost 1 base and 7 bases respectively, with 5 bases between them. The CDR3 has 12 amino acids. Per germline, CDR1 SGHVS and CDR2 FNYEAQ. Sequencing was performed on PBMCs. The V gene is TRBV7-6, the J gene TRBJ1-3, with D unclear. This clonotype originated in a boy between 2 and 10 years old in good health and CMV-seronegative. DNA of the CDR3: TGTGCCAGCAGCTTAGAGGAGAACACCATATATTTT. Translating it yields CASSLEENTIYF.